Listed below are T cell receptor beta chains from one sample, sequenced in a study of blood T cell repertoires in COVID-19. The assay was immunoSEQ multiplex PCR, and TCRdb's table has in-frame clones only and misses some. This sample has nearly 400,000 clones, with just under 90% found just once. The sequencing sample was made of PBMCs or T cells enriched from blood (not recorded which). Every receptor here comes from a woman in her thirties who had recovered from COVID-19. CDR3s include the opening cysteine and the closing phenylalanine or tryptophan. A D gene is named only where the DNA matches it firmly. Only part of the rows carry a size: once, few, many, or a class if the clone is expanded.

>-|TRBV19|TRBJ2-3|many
TGTGCCAGTAGTCGGGGAGTTTCGGATACGCAGTATTTT
CASSRGVSDTQYF
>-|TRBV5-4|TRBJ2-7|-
TGTGCCAGCAGCTCCCCGGGCGGGAAGGTCTACGAGCAGTACTTC
CASSSPGGKVYEQYF
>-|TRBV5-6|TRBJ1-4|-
TGTGCCAGCAGCTCAAATCCAGTCGTTGAAAAACTGTTTTTT
CASSSNPVVEKLFF
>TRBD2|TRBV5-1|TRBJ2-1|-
TGCGCCAGCAGCTTGGTGGCCAGCGGGGGATACAATGAGCAGTTCTTC
CASSLVASGGYNEQFF
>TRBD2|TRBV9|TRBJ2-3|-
TGTGCCAGCAGCGTAAGCGGGAGTGGGGGCACAGATACGCAGTATTTT
CASSVSGSGGTDTQYF
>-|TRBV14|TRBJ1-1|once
TGTGCCAGCAGCCAAGATCAGGCTGAAGCTTTCTTT
CASSQDQAEAFF
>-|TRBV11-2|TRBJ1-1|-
TGTGCCAGCAGCCGCGTCGGCACTGAAGCTTTCTTT
CASSRVGTEAFF
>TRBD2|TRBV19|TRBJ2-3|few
TGTGCCAGTAGTCTACTAGCGGGGACTCCAGATACGCAGTATTTT
CASSLLAGTPDTQYF
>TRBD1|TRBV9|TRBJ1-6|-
TGTGCCAGCAGCGGGGGACAGGGGGCGGTTTCACCCCTCCACTTT
CASSGGQGAVSPLHF
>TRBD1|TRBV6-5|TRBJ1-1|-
TGTGCCAGCAGCGGACAGGGATCGGCTTTCTTT
CASSGQGSAFF
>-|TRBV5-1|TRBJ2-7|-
TGCGCCAGCAGCTTGAGTCTCGGGACTGCCTCCTACGAGCAGTACTTC
CASSLSLGTASYEQYF
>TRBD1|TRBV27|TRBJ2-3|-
TGTGCCAGCAGTGGGACAGGGGTTCTGTCGGATACGCAGTATTTT
CASSGTGVLSDTQYF
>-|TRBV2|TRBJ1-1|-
TGTGCCAGCAGGGCGGTTGAAGCTTTCTTT
CASRAVEAFF
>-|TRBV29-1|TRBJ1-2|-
TGCAGCGTTGGGCAGGGCTATGGCTACACCTTC
CSVGQGYGYTF
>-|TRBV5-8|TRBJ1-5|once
TGTGCCAGCACCCGGGGGGCGGCGGCGCGCAATCAGCCCCAGCATTTT
CASTRGAAARNQPQHF
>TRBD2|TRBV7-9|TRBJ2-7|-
TGTGCCAGCAGCTCGCGACGACTAGCGGACTACGAGCAGTACTTC
CASSSRRLADYEQYF
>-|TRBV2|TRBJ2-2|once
TGTGCCAGCACCTCGGACAGATTGAACACCGGGGAGCTGTTTTTT
CASTSDRLNTGELFF
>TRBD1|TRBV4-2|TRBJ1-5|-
TGTGCCAGCAGTTGGGGACAGGGAGAACCTGATCAGCCCCAGCATTTT
CASSWGQGEPDQPQHF
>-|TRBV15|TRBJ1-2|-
TGTGCCACCAGCGTGGCTGGGCCAGCTAACTATGGCTACACCTTC
CATSVAGPANYGYTF
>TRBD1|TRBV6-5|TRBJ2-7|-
TGTGCCAGCAGTAGGACAGGGTCCTACGAGCAGTACTTC
CASSRTGSYEQYF
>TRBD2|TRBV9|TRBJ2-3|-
TGTGCCAGCAGCCCAAGACCGGGACTAGCGGGAGGGACAGATCTAGATACGCAGTATTTT
CASSPRPGLAGGTDLDTQYF
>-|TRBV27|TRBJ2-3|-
TGTGCCAGCAGTCCACAGAAGAGCACAGATACGCAGTATTTT
CASSPQKSTDTQYF
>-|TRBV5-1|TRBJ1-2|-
TGCGCCAGCAGCCCTGGAGCGGGGAGGGGACTCCATGGCTACACCTTC
CASSPGAGRGLHGYTF
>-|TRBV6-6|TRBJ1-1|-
TGTGCCAGCAGTTATGGACAGTACGATGAAGCTTTCTTT
CASSYGQYDEAFF
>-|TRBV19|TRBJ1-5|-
TGTGCCAGTAGTGCATGGGTTGGGCAGGGCAATCAGCCCCAGCATTTT
CASSAWVGQGNQPQHF
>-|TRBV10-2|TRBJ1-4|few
TGCGCCAGCAGTGAGTTTGCCAGAAATAATGAAAAACTGTTTTTT
CASSEFARNNEKLFF
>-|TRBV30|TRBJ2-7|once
TGTGCCTGGAGCGGTTTGCAGGGCCGGGGGGCTTACGAGCAGTACTTC
CAWSGLQGRGAYEQYF
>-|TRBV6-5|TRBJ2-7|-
TGTGCCAGCAGTAACAACAGGGTCTACGAGCAGTACTTC
CASSNNRVYEQYF
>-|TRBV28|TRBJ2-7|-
TGTGCCAGCAGCCCCGGGACATCCAATACCTACGAGCAGTACTTC
CASSPGTSNTYEQYF
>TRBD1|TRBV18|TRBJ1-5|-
TGTGCCAGCTCGCGGACAGGGGGCGCGGGCAATCAGCCCCAGCATTTT
CASSRTGGAGNQPQHF
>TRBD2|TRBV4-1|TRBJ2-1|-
TGCGCCAGCAGCCAAGTCTTTCTAGCGGGAGGCTTGTACAATGAGCAGTTCTTC
CASSQVFLAGGLYNEQFF
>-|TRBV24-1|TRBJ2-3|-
TGTGCCACCAGCCGACAGGGCACAGATACGCAGTATTTT
CATSRQGTDTQYF
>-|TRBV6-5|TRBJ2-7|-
TGTGCCACCAGACGTCCTACCACCTACGAGCAGTACTTC
CATRRPTTYEQYF
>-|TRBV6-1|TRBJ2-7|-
TGTGCCAGCAGTGAAGCGCTATGGTACCGGTACTTC
CASSEALWYRYF
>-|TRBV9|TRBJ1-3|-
TGTGCCAGCAGCGTAGGGCAGGCCAGGGTGAACACCATATATTTT
CASSVGQARVNTIYF
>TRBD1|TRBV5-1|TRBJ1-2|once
TGCGCCAGCAGCTTGGTGGGGGACAGGGGCCTATCCTTC
CASSLVGDRGLSF
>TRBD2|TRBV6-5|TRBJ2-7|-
TGTGCCAGCAGTTACTTCAGCGGGAGGGCCTTTATCGAGCAGTACTTC
CASSYFSGRAFIEQYF
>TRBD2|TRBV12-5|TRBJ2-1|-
TGTGCTAGTGACCCCACTAGCGGGAGGAGCAATGAGCAGTTCTTC
CASDPTSGRSNEQFF
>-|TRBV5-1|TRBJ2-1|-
TGCGCCAGCAGCTTGCCCCCGTACAATGAGCAGTTCTTC
CASSLPPYNEQFF
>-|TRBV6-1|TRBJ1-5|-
TGTGCCAGCAGTGAAGCTGGCGGGGTGGGCAATCAGCCCCAGCATTTT
CASSEAGGVGNQPQHF
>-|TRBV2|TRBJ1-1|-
TGTGCCAGCATGTTCTGGCAGGGCAACACTGAAGCTTTCTTT
CASMFWQGNTEAFF
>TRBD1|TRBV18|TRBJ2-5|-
TGTGCCAGCTCTCAACGACAGGGCGAGGAAGAGACCCAGTACTTC
CASSQRQGEEETQYF
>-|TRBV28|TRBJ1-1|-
TGTGCCAGCACGAGGAACACTGAAGCTTTCTTT
CASTRNTEAFF
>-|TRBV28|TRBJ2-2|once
TGTGCCAGCGAGCAGGGTACGTCCCTCGAGCTGTTTTTT
CASEQGTSLELFF
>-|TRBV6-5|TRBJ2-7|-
TGTGCCAGCAGTCGGGACAAACGCTACTACGAGCAGTACTTC
CASSRDKRYYEQYF
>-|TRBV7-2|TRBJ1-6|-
TGTGCCAGCAGCTTAGGAGCACAGAATTCACCCCTCCACTTT
CASSLGAQNSPLHF
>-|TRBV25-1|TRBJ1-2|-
TGTGCCAGCCGCCCAAGGGTTCGGGAGGGCGGAGGGGTCACCTTC
CASRPRVREGGGVTF
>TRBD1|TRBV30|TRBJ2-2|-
TGTGCCTGGAGTGACAAGATACAGGGGGCGGGCGGGGAGCTGTTTTTT
CAWSDKIQGAGGELFF
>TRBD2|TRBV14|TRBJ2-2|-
TGTGCCAGCAGCCAAAAACTAGCGGGGGGCCCGTTGAACACCGGGGAGCTGTTTTTT
CASSQKLAGGPLNTGELFF
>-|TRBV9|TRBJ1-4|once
TGTGCCAGCAGCGTAGGGGCAGGCGCAACTAATGAAAAACTGTTTTTT
CASSVGAGATNEKLFF
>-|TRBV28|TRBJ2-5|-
TGTGCCAGCAGTTTCCGCCAAGAGACCCAGTACTTC
CASSFRQETQYF